The 17 T cell receptor beta chains below all came from one sample that was sequenced in a study of cytomegalovirus exposure and HLA in healthy donors. PCR employed 60 Vbeta and 13 Jbeta primers. Profiled with immunoSEQ multiplex PCR; TCRdb holds only in-frame clones, not every one. The sample consists of about 160,000 clones, more than 60% of them appearing once. Sequencing was performed on PBMCs. Receptors originate from a man in his forties in good health and CMV-seronegative.

This clone occurred a few times. J is TRBJ1-6 and V is TRBV7-2; 7 bases match TRBD1. The CDR3 extends over 15 amino acids. Germline CDR1 reads SGHTA; CDR2 reads FQGNSA. After removal of 3 bases from V and 7 bases from J, the junction contained 6 bases not matched to a gene. The CDR3 reads CASSLNRGWNSPLHF. In DNA, the CDR3 is TGTGCCAGCAGCTTGAACAGGGGATGGAATTCACCCCTCCACTTT.

The V call is TRBV5-6, the J call TRBJ2-4; possible D gene TRBD1, 6 bases. This CDR3 has 19 amino acids. Germline V gives CDR1 SGHDT, CDR2 YYEEEE. Trimming shortened V by 3 bases and J by 1 base, and 23 bases separated the two germline ends. The CDR3 nucleotides are TGTGCCAGCAGCTGGGGCTGGGGCCCAGGGGTCGTGGCCAAAAACATTCAGTACTTC. Amino acids: CASSWGWGPGVVAKNIQYF.

The V and J genes are TRBV6-5 and TRBJ1-4; 7 bases agree with TRBD1. CDR1 and CDR2 from the germline V gene are MNHEY and SVGAGI. The junction had 5 bases not matched to a gene; V was cut back by 5 bases and J by 8 bases. The CDR3 is made up of 13 amino acids. The CDR3 sequence: CASSRQGWEKLFF. The CDR3 region has the DNA TGTGCCAGCAGTCGACAGGGTTGGGAAAAACTGTTTTTT.

V usage is TRBV6-5 and J usage is TRBJ2-2, with 12 positions matching TRBD1. V gave up 9 bases and J gave up 6 bases; unmatched junction bases: 5. This CDR3 is 14 amino acids long. Germline V CDR1 and CDR2: MNHEY, SVGAGI. The CDR3 nucleotides read TGTGCCAGGCCCTGGGACAGGGGGCCCGGGGAGCTGTTTTTT. Protein: CARPWDRGPGELFF.

This chain uses TRBV27 with TRBJ2-6, with TRBD1 identical over 12 bases. The CDR3 is 18 residues long. The V gene's germline CDR1 is MNHEY and CDR2 SMNVEV (reference sequence). The junction had 9 bases not matched to a gene; V was cut back by 6 bases and J by 3 bases. Here the CDR3 DNA reads TGTGCCAGCAGGCCTCCGGGACAGGGGGCGCTTGGGGCCAACGTCCTGACTTTC. It codes for CASRPPGQGALGANVLTF.

This sequence joins TRBV25-1 and TRBJ2-3, with 9 bases fitting TRBD2. The germline V gene encodes CDR1 MGHDK and CDR2 SYGVNS. This CDR3 has 16 residues. V gave up 4 bases and J gave up 2 bases; unmatched junction bases: 7. Written as DNA, the CDR3 is TGTGCCAGCAGTGGCGCGACTAGCGGCTTCACAGATACGCAGTATTTT. It codes for CASSGATSGFTDTQYF.

J is TRBJ2-7 and V is TRBV7-9, with 9 bases matching TRBD1. Germline-derived CDR1 and CDR2 are SEHNR and FQNEAQ (reference sequence). V trimming: 5 bases; J trimming: 9 bases; junction bases outside the gene matches: 14. The CDR3 totals 15 residues. The CDR3 DNA reads TGTGCCAGCAGCCTCACCGGGACAGGGAGGGTTGGGCAGTACTTC. This sequence encodes CASSLTGTGRVGQYF.

The chain recombines TRBV5-4 with TRBJ2-7; tentative D call: TRBD1 (8 bases). CDR3 size: 15 residues. With 4 bases removed from V and 3 bases from J, the gap between germline ends came to 17 bases. CDR1 SGHNT and CDR2 YYREEE come from the germline V gene (reference sequence). This chain's CDR3 is CASSRQGRGLYEQYF. CDR3 nucleotide sequence: TGTGCCAGCAGCCGACAGGGGAGGGGCCTCTACGAGCAGTACTTC.

This chain links TRBV27 with TRBJ1-6; D is uncertain. The length of the CDR3 is 13 residues. Germline V CDR1 and CDR2: MNHEY, SMNVEV (reference sequence). Deletions cut 4 bases from V and 8 bases from J, with 9 bases between. The DNA of the CDR3 is TGTGCCAGCAGTTACGGGTTCCATTCACCCCTCCACTTT. This codes for CASSYGFHSPLHF.

The rearrangement joins TRBV2 to TRBJ1-5, with D hard to call. The germline CDR1 and CDR2 sequences are SNHLY and FYNNEI. V was clipped by 1 base and J by 7 bases, with 8 bases between them. The CDR3 is 13 amino acids. CDR3 sequence reads: CASSEGPGQPQHF. The CDR3, as DNA: TGTGCCAGCAGTGAAGGGCCGGGGCAGCCCCAGCATTTT.

The chain employs TRBV11-2 and TRBJ2-5, with 8 bases matching TRBD1. V dropped 4 bases and J dropped 3; count of bases not matched to a gene: 7. The CDR3 consists of 15 residues. Germline lookup yields CDR1 SGHAT and CDR2 FQNNGV. The CDR3 region has the DNA TGTGCCAGCAGCTGGACAGGGACTTATGAAGAGACCCAGTACTTC. Encoded protein: CASSWTGTYEETQYF.

The chain carries TRBV7-9 and TRBJ1-1, with D possibly matching TRBD1 (6 bases). Trimming removed 10 bases from V and 0 bases from J, with 12 bases in between. The CDR3 consists of 13 residues. Looked up from germline, CDR1 is SEHNR and CDR2 is FQNEAQ (reference sequence). CDR3 loop: CATLRTVNTEAFF. The DNA for the CDR3 is TGTGCCACTCTACGGACAGTGAACACTGAAGCTTTCTTT. Together with reference TRBV7-9 and TRBJ1-1, the CDR3 gives the full variable domain: DTGVSQNPRHKITKRGQNVTFRCDPISEHNRLYWYRQTLGQGPEFLTYFQNEAQLEKSRLLSDRFSAERPKGSFSTLEIQRTEQGDSAMYLCATLRTVNTEAFFGQGTRLTVV.

In DNA form, the CDR3 reads TGTGCTAGTGCCCGAGGCGGGGGGGGGAACACCGGGGAGCTGTTTTTT. This sequence encodes CASARGGGGNTGELFF. The chain couples TRBV12-5 to TRBJ2-2; 9 bases fit TRBD2. Germline CDR1 LGHNT, CDR2 FRNRAP. This CDR3 is built from 16 residues. V dropped 7 bases and J dropped 1; count of bases not matched to a gene: 7.

This chain joins TRBV15 and TRBJ2-3; 9 bases fit TRBD1. Germline lookup yields CDR1 LNHNV and CDR2 YYDKDF (reference sequence). The CDR3 has 18 amino acids. Losses at the gene ends were 0 bases for V and 2 bases for J; bases not matched to a gene: 9. The CDR3 bases are TGTGCCACCAGCAGAGATCGGCGGACAGGGGTCGACACAGATACGCAGTATTTT. Translation gives CATSRDRRTGVDTDTQYF.

The V gene is TRBV6-5, the J gene TRBJ2-3; perhaps TRBD2 as D (6 bases). The V and J ends lost 5 bases and 4 bases respectively, with 13 bases between them. Germline loops: CDR1 MNHEY, CDR2 SVGAGI. This CDR3 comprises 14 residues. The chain's CDR3 is CASSLGEAADTQYF. The CDR3 nucleotides are TGTGCCAGCAGTCTAGGGGAGGCAGCAGATACGCAGTATTTT.

The chain is built from TRBV5-1 and TRBJ2-3; TRBD2 matches 14 bases. V trimming: 1 base; J trimming: 6 bases; junction bases outside the gene matches: 13. CDR1 and CDR2 (germline): SGHRS, YFSETQ. The CDR3 totals 19 residues. The DNA of the CDR3 is TGCGCCAGCAGCTTGATGGGACTAGCGGGGGCTGGGGTTCCGGATACGCAGTATTTT. Its protein is CASSLMGLAGAGVPDTQYF.

The rearrangement uses TRBV6-1 and TRBJ2-7; 8 nucleotides line up with TRBD1. Trimming cost V 7 bases and J 2 bases; bases outside gene matches: 7. This CDR3 contains 14 residues. Germline lookup yields CDR1 MNHNS and CDR2 SASEGT. The CDR3 loop is CASNPGQVPYEQYF. Here the CDR3 DNA reads TGTGCCAGCAATCCGGGACAGGTTCCCTACGAGCAGTACTTC.